These 31 T cell receptor beta chains came from one sample sequenced in a study of cytomegalovirus exposure and HLA in healthy donors. PCR used 60 Vbeta primers and 13 Jbeta primers. Sequencing was performed with immunoSEQ multiplex PCR; in TCRdb, only in-frame clones are kept and a portion is missing. The sample yields approximately 89,000 clones, under 80% seen once. The specimen sequenced was PBMCs. Receptor source: a man aged 25 to 40 in good health and CMV-seropositive.

This sequence joins TRBV27 and TRBJ1-2; 7 bases line up with TRBD1. Losses at the gene ends were 4 bases for V and 8 bases for J; bases not matched to a gene: 13. CDR3 length: 15 amino acids. CDR1 and CDR2 from the germline V gene are MNHEY and SMNVEV (reference sequence). The CDR3 protein is CASSSDLSGGRGYTF. As DNA, the CDR3 is TGTGCCAGCAGTTCTGACCTCTCAGGGGGACGGGGCTACACCTTC.

Turning to this clone: The sample holds other DNA sequences that translate to the same CDR3. This chain uses TRBV7-9 with TRBJ2-7; D call uncertain. CDR1 is SEHNR, CDR2 FQNEAQ, per germline (reference sequence). V lost 2 bases, J lost 4 bases, and 3 bases lay in between. CDR3 length: 11 residues. The CDR3 DNA follows: TGTGCCAGCAGCTTATCTTACGAGCAGTACTTC. The encoded protein is CASSLSYEQYF.

The V call is TRBV6-5, the J call TRBJ2-5, with 7 bases aligning to TRBD2. The CDR3 has 14 amino acids. V shed 0 bases and J 4 bases; nucleotides not matched to a gene: 2. Per germline, CDR1 MNHEY and CDR2 SVGAGI. CDR3 loop: CASSYSGGGETQYF. The CDR3 DNA sequence: TGTGCCAGCAGTTACTCGGGGGGGGGAGAGACCCAGTACTTC.

Concerning this clone: Other nucleotide sequences in the sample specify the same CDR3. CDR3 DNA: TGTGCTAGTGGTTTGCTCCTAGGTGGTGAGCAGTTCTTC. It yields the protein CASGLLLGGEQFF. The V gene is TRBV12-5, the J gene TRBJ2-1; no clear D. CDR1 and CDR2 from the germline V gene are LGHNT and FRNRAP. The CDR3 totals 13 residues. The V end was cut by 2 bases, the J end by 9 bases, with 11 bases between.

The V call is TRBV6-5, the J call TRBJ1-6; 8 positions match TRBD1. The J segment lost 7 bases and the V segment lost 2 bases, leaving 1 base of the junction unmatched. CDR3 length: 14 amino acids. Looked up from germline, CDR1 is MNHEY and CDR2 is SVGAGI. The CDR3 protein is CASSYDRGNSPLHF. CDR3 sequence (DNA): TGTGCCAGCAGTTACGACAGGGGCAATTCACCCCTCCACTTT.

The chain joins TRBV7-6 to TRBJ2-1; 7 nucleotides agree with TRBD1. V dropped 5 bases and J dropped 5; count of bases not matched to a gene: 9. The CDR3 covers 15 residues. CDR1 is SGHVS and CDR2 is FNYEAQ in the germline V gene. CDR3 bases: TGTGCCAGCAGCAATCGACAGGGTGCGCACAATGAGCAGTTCTTC. Translating gives CASSNRQGAHNEQFF.

V gene TRBV30 combines with J gene TRBJ2-7; unclear D gene. The V gene's germline CDR1 is GTSNPN and CDR2 SVGIG (reference sequence). The CDR3 totals 12 residues. V lost 0 bases, J lost 3 bases, and 6 bases lay in between. CDR3 sequence reads: CAWSVSHYEQYF. The CDR3 coding sequence is TGTGCCTGGAGTGTATCCCACTACGAGCAGTACTTC.

The chain combines TRBV5-8 with TRBJ2-1, with 10 bases that match TRBD1. J gave up 4 bases and V 4 bases, and 8 bases lay outside the gene matches. Germline CDR1 and CDR2: SGHTS and YDEGEE. This CDR3 contains 16 residues. The CDR3 protein is CASSLTGGQQYNEQFF. The CDR3 region has the DNA TGTGCCAGCAGCCTGACAGGGGGCCAACAATACAATGAGCAGTTCTTC.

This clone has only a few counts. V gene TRBV2 combines with J gene TRBJ2-3; 11 nucleotides agree with TRBD2. The CDR3 is 15 residues long. Germline V gene sequence: CDR1 SNHLY, CDR2 FYNNEI. The V gene end was trimmed by 6 bases and the J gene end by 2 bases; junction bases not matched to a gene: 4. This CDR3 is CASSAGLADTDTQYF. In DNA form, the CDR3 reads TGTGCCAGCAGCGCGGGACTAGCGGACACAGATACGCAGTATTTT. Using reference TRBV2 and TRBJ2-3 for the parts outside the CDR3, the full variable domain is EPEVTQTPSHQVTQMGQEVILRCVPISNHLYFYWYRQILGQKVEFLVSFYNNEISEKSEIFDDQFSVERPDGSNFTLKIRSTKLEDSAMYFCASSAGLADTDTQYFGPGTRLTVL.

The chain couples TRBV5-1 to TRBJ2-5; 10 bases line up with TRBD1. Matching the DNA end better, TRBJ2-7 makes the J call doubtful. This CDR3 has 15 amino acids. Per germline, CDR1 SGHRS and CDR2 YFSETQ. The CDR3 DNA sequence: TGCGCCAGCAGCTTGGCGGGACAGGGGATCTACGAGCAGTACTTC. As protein: CASSLAGQGIYEQYF.

This clone showed up just a few times. The CDR3 protein is CASSEYMSTGTVYYEQYF. In DNA form, the CDR3 reads TGTGCCAGCAGTGAATACATGTCCACCGGGACAGTATACTACGAGCAGTACTTC. The gene calls are TRBV6-1 and TRBJ2-7, with TRBD1 identical over 7 bases. The ends lost 2 bases at V and 3 bases at J; junction bases unmatched: 16. The CDR3 spans 18 residues. Germline V gene sequence: CDR1 MNHNS, CDR2 SASEGT.

This chain joins TRBV19 and TRBJ1-6; D is unresolved. CDR1 is LNHDA and CDR2 is SQIVND in the germline V gene (reference sequence). CDR3 length: 15 residues. V was pared by 3 bases and J by 9 bases, with 15 bases between. The CDR3 protein is CASSIQSASSSPLHF. DNA for the CDR3: TGTGCCAGTAGTATCCAGTCCGCATCAAGTTCACCCCTCCACTTT.

The CDR3 DNA reads as TGTGCCAGCAGCCCCCGGCTAGCGGGGAACACCGGGGAGCTGTTTTTT. It is translated as CASSPRLAGNTGELFF. The genes are TRBV7-3 and TRBJ2-2; TRBD2 agrees at 8 bases. Per the germline V gene, CDR1 is SGHTA and CDR2 is FQGTGA. The length of the CDR3 is 16 residues. Trimming cost V 5 bases and J 1 base; bases outside gene matches: 6. Full variable domain (remainder filled in from reference TRBV7-3 and TRBJ2-2): GAGVSQTPSNKVTEKGKYVELRCDPISGHTALYWYRQSLGQGPEFLIYFQGTGAADDSGLPNDRFFAVRPEGSVSTLKIQRTERGDSAVYLCASSPRLAGNTGELFFGEGSRLTVL.

V gene TRBV10-3 combines with J gene TRBJ2-7; tentative D call: TRBD2 (6 bases). The CDR3 is 17 residues long. Per germline, CDR1 ENHRY and CDR2 SYGVKD. The ends were cut back, 2 bases at V and 7 bases at J, with 24 bases in the middle. The CDR3 sequence is CAISEPGTAAGLEEQYF. CDR3 DNA sequence: TGTGCCATCAGTGAGCCCGGGACGGCGGCGGGGTTAGAAGAGCAGTACTTC.

V is TRBV30 and J is TRBJ2-5; 7 positions agree with TRBD2. The CDR3 spans 12 residues. Germline V gives CDR1 GTSNPN, CDR2 SVGIG (reference sequence). V lost 6 bases, J lost 2 bases, and 3 bases stayed unmatched. CDR3 sequence reads: CACTGGQETQYF. CDR3 sequence (DNA): TGTGCCTGTACGGGGGGACAAGAGACCCAGTACTTC. Together with reference TRBV30 and TRBJ2-5, the CDR3 gives the full variable domain: SQTIHQWPATLVQPVGSPLSLECTVEGTSNPNLYWYRQAAGRGLQLLFYSVGIGQISSEVPQNLSASRPQDRQFILSSKKLLLSDSGFYLCACTGGQETQYFGPGTRLLVL.

The chain joins TRBV5-8 to TRBJ2-7; 7 nucleotides agree with TRBD1. Germline CDR1 and CDR2: SGHTS and YDEGEE. Trimming removed 4 bases from V and 0 bases from J; junction bases left unmatched: 7. The CDR3 has 15 residues. The CDR3 DNA sequence: TGTGCCAGCAGCAGTACCGGGACAGCCTCCTACGAGCAGTACTTC. Encoded protein: CASSSTGTASYEQYF.

CDR3: CASSFEQGSYEQYF. For the CDR3, the DNA is TGTGCCAGCAGCTTCGAGCAGGGGTCCTACGAGCAGTACTTC. V usage is TRBV7-9 and J usage is TRBJ2-7; D possibly corresponds to TRBD1 (6 bases). CDR3 length: 14 amino acids. From germline, CDR1 is SEHNR and CDR2 FQNEAQ (reference sequence). V gave up 3 bases and J gave up 1 base, with 10 bases separating them.

The chain uses TRBV6-6 and TRBJ1-5, with 10 positions matching TRBD1. The CDR3 contains 16 residues. CDR1 and CDR2 (germline): MNHNY, SVGAGI (reference sequence). Losses at the gene ends were 7 bases for V and 0 bases for J; bases not matched to a gene: 6. As DNA, the CDR3 is TGTGCCAGCATCGGGACAGGGGACGATAGCAATCAGCCCCAGCATTTT. Translation: CASIGTGDDSNQPQHF.

The gene calls are TRBV30 and TRBJ2-3; 12 bases are shared with TRBD2. The germline gives CDR1 GTSNPN, CDR2 SVGIG (reference sequence). There are 14 residues in the CDR3. V shed 0 bases and J 9 bases; nucleotides not matched to a gene: 4. Here the CDR3 reads CAWSVQLAGGTQYF. The CDR3 nucleotides read TGTGCCTGGAGTGTACAACTAGCGGGGGGAACGCAGTATTTT.

The V call is TRBV25-1, the J call TRBJ2-7; 15 bases fit TRBD2. CDR3 length: 16 amino acids. V lost 10 bases and J lost 3; bases outside the gene matches: 10. Germline V gene data show CDR1 as MGHDK and CDR2 as SYGVNS. CDR3 sequence reads: CATLGLAGGLIYEQYF. The CDR3 region has the DNA TGTGCCACCTTGGGACTAGCGGGGGGCTTAATCTACGAGCAGTACTTC.

This clone has just one count. For the CDR3, the DNA is TGTGCCAGCAGCTTAGTTGGGGCCGACTCCTACGAGCAGTACTTC. Its protein product is CASSLVGADSYEQYF. This rearrangement joins TRBV11-1 to TRBJ2-7, with D perhaps TRBD1 (5 bases). Trimming left V 1 base short and J 0 bases short, with 10 bases between. Germline V gives CDR1 SGHAT, CDR2 FQDESV (reference sequence). The CDR3 is made up of 15 amino acids. The full variable domain, completed using reference TRBV11-1 and TRBJ2-7, is EAEVAQSPRYKITEKSQAVAFWCDPISGHATLYWYRQILGQGPELLVQFQDESVVDDSQLPKDRFSAERLKGVDSTLKIQPAELGDSAMYLCASSLVGADSYEQYFGPGTRLTVT.

This clone was recorded only once. V is TRBV5-4 and J is TRBJ2-1, with TRBD2 as a possible D gene (5 bases). V shed 4 bases and J shed 1 base, with 15 bases lying between them. CDR1 and CDR2 from the germline V gene are SGHNT and YYREEE (reference sequence). CDR3 size: 16 residues. CDR3 protein: CASSPDLSFSYNEQFF. In DNA form, the CDR3 reads TGTGCCAGCAGCCCGGACTTGTCGTTTTCCTACAATGAGCAGTTCTTC.

The gene calls are TRBV27 and TRBJ2-4, with 7 bases identical to TRBD1. Germline-derived CDR1 and CDR2 are MNHEY and SMNVEV (reference sequence). The J segment lost 0 bases and the V segment lost 5 bases, leaving 19 bases of the junction unmatched. The CDR3 extends over 20 amino acids. The CDR3 loop is CASSPQGRITGALAKNIQYF. The CDR3 DNA is TGTGCCAGCAGTCCCCAAGGTCGGATTACAGGGGCTTTAGCCAAAAACATTCAGTACTTC.

In this sample, this clone turned up a few times. The rearrangement uses TRBV10-3 and TRBJ1-5; perhaps TRBD1 as D (5 bases). The CDR3 consists of 14 residues. Trimming took 3 bases from V and 11 from J, leaving 17 bases between them. The germline CDR1 and CDR2 sequences are ENHRY and SYGVKD. CDR3 bases: TGTGCCATCAGTGACCAGACAGAGCTTTTGGCCCAGCATTTT. It is translated as CAISDQTELLAQHF.

The chain combines TRBV7-9 with TRBJ2-1; possible D gene TRBD1, 5 bases. This CDR3 has 14 residues. Between the trimmed V and J ends, which lost 5 bases and 6 bases, there was a span of 14 bases. Germline CDR1 and CDR2: SEHNR and FQNEAQ (reference sequence). CDR3 nucleotides: TGTGCCAGCAGCAAACAGGATGTTGGCAATGAGCAGTTCTTC. It is translated as CASSKQDVGNEQFF.

V gene TRBV6-5 combines with J gene TRBJ2-7, with 8 bases lining up with TRBD1. The CDR3 covers 15 residues. Losses at the gene ends were 0 bases for V and 5 bases for J; bases not matched to a gene: 6. Looked up from germline, CDR1 is MNHEY and CDR2 is SVGAGI. The CDR3 DNA is TGTGCCAGCAGTTACTCGAGGACAGGGCACCACGAGCAGTACTTC. Its translation is CASSYSRTGHHEQYF.

J is TRBJ2-2 and V is TRBV5-1, with D possibly matching TRBD2 (5 bases). Germline CDR1 SGHRS, CDR2 YFSETQ. The CDR3 totals 15 residues. V dropped 5 bases and J dropped 1 base, with 12 bases sitting between them. In DNA form, the CDR3 reads TGCGCCAGCAGTATCGCAGGAGGGAACACCGGGGAGCTGTTTTTT. This translates into CASSIAGGNTGELFF.

The CDR3 nucleotides are TGTGCCAGCAGGGGGACAGGGTACTCCTACAATGAGCAGTTCTTC. Amino acid sequence: CASRGTGYSYNEQFF. The gene calls are TRBV28 and TRBJ2-1; 9 bases fit TRBD1. This CDR3 contains 15 residues. The trim removed 6 bases at V and 0 bases at J, leaving 3 bases unmatched. Germline lookup yields CDR1 MDHEN and CDR2 SYDVKM.

The chain links TRBV15 to TRBJ2-5; D perhaps matches TRBD1 (6 bases). The CDR3 is 16 amino acids. Germline-derived CDR1 and CDR2 are LNHNV and YYDKDF (reference sequence). V lost 1 base, J lost 5 bases, and 17 bases lay in between. The CDR3 reads CATSRGWDNPGETQYF. In nucleotides, the CDR3 is TGTGCCACCAGCAGAGGATGGGACAACCCCGGGGAGACCCAGTACTTC.

V and J are TRBV5-1 and TRBJ2-1, with TRBD2 matching 10 bases. The germline CDR1 and CDR2 sequences are SGHRS and YFSETQ. This CDR3 contains 15 residues. With V trimmed by 6 bases and J by 8 bases, 11 bases remained unmatched. CDR3 in amino acids: CASMGLAGARDEQFF. In DNA, the CDR3 is TGCGCCAGCATGGGTCTAGCGGGGGCTCGCGATGAGCAGTTCTTC.

CDR3 residues: CASRPQGADTEAFF. The CDR3 bases are TGTGCCAGCAGACCTCAGGGGGCGGACACTGAAGCTTTCTTT. The chain joins TRBV5-6 to TRBJ1-1; 8 bases fit TRBD1. After removal of 5 bases from V and 3 bases from J, the junction contained 6 bases not matched to a gene. This CDR3 region has 14 residues. Germline CDR1 SGHDT, CDR2 YYEEEE. Supplemented by reference TRBV5-6 and TRBJ1-1, the full variable domain reads DAGVTQSPTHLIKTRGQQVTLRCSPKSGHDTVSWYQQALGQGPQFIFQYYEEEERQRGNFPDRFSGHQFPNYSSELNVNALLLGDSALYLCASRPQGADTEAFFGQGTRLTVV.